The 26 T cell receptor beta chains below come from one sample, sequenced in a study of cytomegalovirus exposure and HLA in healthy donors. PCR primers comprised 60 Vbeta and 13 Jbeta primers. The data were produced by immunoSEQ multiplex PCR, yet TCRdb's version contains in-frame clones alone and is incomplete. The repertoire consists of roughly 92,000 clones, with about 80% occurring once and the leading ten covering around 25%. Sequenced input: PBMCs. Receptors originate from a woman between 50 and 59 years old in good health and CMV-seropositive.

The rearrangement joins TRBV12-5 to TRBJ2-7, with 7 positions matching TRBD1. The CDR3 is 14 amino acids. Trimming at V came to 7 bases and at J to 0 bases, leaving 6 bases not matched to a gene. CDR1 LGHNT and CDR2 FRNRAP come from the germline V gene. CDR3 sequence (DNA): TGTGCTAGTGCTCTGGGACAGCTCTCCTACGAGCAGTACTTC. This codes for CASALGQLSYEQYF.

V and J are TRBV6-1 and TRBJ2-1; D unclear. The V end lost 4 bases, the J end lost 3 bases, and 10 bases lay between the germline ends. The CDR3 length is 14 residues. CDR1 MNHNS and CDR2 SASEGT come from the germline V gene. CDR3 loop: CASSGGFYYNEQFF. The CDR3 DNA reads TGTGCCAGCAGTGGAGGCTTCTACTACAATGAGCAGTTCTTC.

This sequence joins TRBV10-1 and TRBJ2-1; 10 bases agree with TRBD2. Germline CDR1 and CDR2: WNHNN and SYGVQD (reference sequence). This CDR3 is built from 15 residues. The V segment lost 3 bases and the J segment 4 bases; nucleotides outside the gene matches: 3. The CDR3 nucleotides are TGCGCCAGCAGTGAAGCGGGGGGGCTTTACAATGAGCAGTTCTTC. The encoded protein is CASSEAGGLYNEQFF.

The chain couples TRBV21-1 to TRBJ2-7; the table gives TRBD2 as D, unverified against the DNA. TRBV21-1 is a documented pseudogene. CDR3 length equals 18 residues. The chain's CDR3 is CASSPPGLAGGMDYEQYF. CDR3 nucleotide sequence: TGTGCCAGCAGTCCTCCGGGACTAGCGGGGGGCATGGATTACGAGCAGTACTTC.

The rearrangement links TRBV19 to TRBJ2-5; 8 bases align to TRBD1. Losses at the gene ends were 5 bases for V and 5 bases for J; bases not matched to a gene: 10. The CDR3 extends over 15 amino acids. Germline lookup yields CDR1 LNHDA and CDR2 SQIVND (reference sequence). CDR3 residues: CASSARTGRSETQYF. CDR3 coding DNA: TGTGCCAGTAGTGCGAGGACAGGGCGTAGTGAGACCCAGTACTTC.

The V gene is TRBV6-6, the J gene TRBJ2-1; 8 bases match TRBD1. Germline V CDR1 and CDR2: MNHNY, SVGAGI (reference sequence). The CDR3 runs 15 residues. The V segment lost 6 bases and the J segment 5 bases; nucleotides outside the gene matches: 9. The CDR3, as DNA: TGTGCCAGCAGCCCTGGACAGGGATCCCACAATGAGCAGTTCTTC. This translates into CASSPGQGSHNEQFF.

This rearrangement joins TRBV6-1 to TRBJ1-5; 7 bases map to TRBD1. The CDR3 spans 13 residues. Per germline, CDR1 MNHNS and CDR2 SASEGT. V gave up 4 bases and J gave up 4 bases; unmatched junction bases: 1. The CDR3 coding sequence is TGTGCCAGCAGTGGGGACAGAAATCAGCCCCAGCATTTT. Translating it yields CASSGDRNQPQHF.

V is TRBV9 and J is TRBJ1-4; a weak D match, TRBD1 (6 bases). CDR3 length: 14 amino acids. Trimming removed 3 bases at V and 5 bases at J, with 11 bases between. Germline CDR1 reads SGDLS; CDR2 reads YYNGEE. The DNA of the CDR3 is TGTGCCAGCAGCGAGACAGGATTAAATGAAAAACTGTTTTTT. Its translation is CASSETGLNEKLFF. The whole variable domain, remainder taken from reference TRBV9 and TRBJ1-4, is DSGVTQTPKHLITATGQRVTLRCSPRSGDLSVYWYQQSLDQGLQFLIQYYNGEERAKGNILERFSAQQFPDLHSELNLSSLELGDSALYFCASSETGLNEKLFFGSGTQLSVL.

The rearrangement joins TRBV15 to TRBJ2-7; TRBD2 matches at 7 bases. CDR3 length: 15 residues. The germline V gene has CDR1 LNHNV and CDR2 YYDKDF (reference sequence). V dropped 5 bases and J dropped 0; count of bases not matched to a gene: 7. The CDR3: CATSGGRGFSYEQYF. DNA of the CDR3: TGTGCCACCAGCGGTGGGCGGGGGTTCTCCTACGAGCAGTACTTC.

The J gene is TRBJ2-7, the V gene TRBV6-6; D might be TRBD2 (6 bases). Trimming cost V 6 bases and J 5 bases, with 14 bases left between them. The CDR3 consists of 13 residues. CDR1 is MNHNY, CDR2 SVGAGI, per germline (reference sequence). As DNA, the CDR3 is TGTGCCAGCAGCTCCTGGAGGGGTGACGAGCAGTACTTC. Translation gives CASSSWRGDEQYF.

The chain recombines TRBV28 with TRBJ1-1, with a weak D call TRBD1 (6 bases). In germline, CDR1 is MDHEN, CDR2 SYDVKM. This CDR3 is 16 amino acids long. V shed 6 bases and J shed 5 bases, with 22 bases lying between them. DNA for the CDR3: TGTGCCAGCAGCTCCGGGACACCGGGGGGATTGACTGAAGCTTTCTTT. As protein: CASSSGTPGGLTEAFF.

The chain combines TRBV30 with TRBJ2-3; possible D gene TRBD2, 6 bases. CDR1 and CDR2 from the germline V gene are GTSNPN and SVGIG (reference sequence). V shed 0 bases and J shed 3 bases, with 10 bases lying between them. The CDR3 length is 14 residues. The CDR3 DNA follows: TGTGCCTGGAGTGTGTCTAGCGTTACAGATACGCAGTATTTT. This encodes CAWSVSSVTDTQYF.

The chain couples TRBV6-5 to TRBJ1-5; a weak D match, TRBD1 (6 bases). This CDR3 is 14 amino acids long. V was trimmed by 2 bases and J by 7 bases, leaving 12 bases between them. The germline gives CDR1 MNHEY, CDR2 SVGAGI. CDR3 protein: CASSYGGAGQPQHF. DNA of the CDR3: TGTGCCAGCAGTTACGGGGGGGCTGGGCAGCCCCAGCATTTT.

The rearrangement uses TRBV19 and TRBJ2-5, with TRBD2 matching 13 bases. This CDR3 region has 15 residues. Germline V gene data show CDR1 as LNHDA and CDR2 as SQIVND (reference sequence). The junction had 4 bases not matched to a gene; V was cut back by 4 bases and J by 5 bases. The CDR3 nucleotides are TGTGCCAGTAGTACGGGACTAGCGGGGATGGAGACCCAGTACTTC. Its translation is CASSTGLAGMETQYF.

This clone was seen just once. The chain couples TRBV19 to TRBJ1-2, with a tentative D call TRBD1 (5 bases). With 5 bases removed from V and 13 bases from J, the gap between germline ends came to 17 bases. The CDR3 length is 12 residues. The V gene's germline CDR1 is LNHDA and CDR2 SQIVND (reference sequence). CDR3 sequence reads: CASSATAGGTTF. For the CDR3, the DNA is TGTGCCAGTAGTGCGACAGCGGGCGGAACCACCTTC.

The rearrangement joins TRBV9 to TRBJ2-5; the match to TRBD1 covers 12 bases. From germline, CDR1 is SGDLS and CDR2 YYNGEE. V shed 4 bases, J shed 9 bases, and the junction held 7 bases outside the gene matches. CDR3 length equals 14 residues. The CDR3 protein is CASSSTGQGAAQYF. DNA for the CDR3: TGTGCCAGCAGCTCCACGGGACAGGGGGCGGCCCAGTACTTC.

The chain employs TRBV30 and TRBJ1-2; the D gene is possibly TRBD1 (6 bases). The CDR3 contains 12 residues. CDR1 and CDR2 from the germline V gene are GTSNPN and SVGIG (reference sequence). Trimming shortened V by 1 base and J by 8 bases, and 11 bases separated the two germline ends. In DNA, the CDR3 is TGTGCCTGGAGTGGACAGGTTGGAGGCTACACCTTC. As protein: CAWSGQVGGYTF.

The chain's CDR3 is CASSFSPTGGQETQYF. CDR3 DNA: TGCGCCAGCAGCTTCAGCCCGACTGGAGGCCAAGAGACCCAGTACTTC. The J gene is TRBJ2-5, the V gene TRBV5-1; D might be TRBD2 (5 bases). This CDR3 contains 16 residues. The germline CDR1 and CDR2 sequences are SGHRS and YFSETQ. Trimming removed 2 bases at V and 1 base at J, with 15 bases between.

The gene calls are TRBV29-1 and TRBJ2-3; D gene uncertain. The germline V gene encodes CDR1 SQVTM and CDR2 ANQGSEA. This CDR3 has 13 amino acids. Trimming left V 5 bases short and J 2 bases short, with 11 bases between. CDR3 coding DNA: TGCAGCGTTAGAAACAGATTCACAGATACGCAGTATTTT. Its translation is CSVRNRFTDTQYF.

V usage is TRBV5-1 and J usage is TRBJ1-4; TRBD1 matches 9 bases. The CDR3 is made up of 17 amino acids. The germline V gene encodes CDR1 SGHRS and CDR2 YFSETQ. Losses at the gene ends were 4 bases for V and 2 bases for J; bases not matched to a gene: 9. The CDR3 is CASSLGQGSRTNEKLFF. The DNA for the CDR3 is TGCGCCAGCAGCCTGGGACAGGGAAGTCGCACTAATGAAAAACTGTTTTTT.

This chain uses TRBV7-9 with TRBJ2-6, with a tentative D call TRBD1 (6 bases). The CDR3 covers 15 residues. Germline loops: CDR1 SEHNR, CDR2 FQNEAQ (reference sequence). With 1 base removed from V and 4 bases from J, the gap between germline ends came to 8 bases. In DNA form, the CDR3 reads TGTGCCAGCAGCTTAGTAACAGGGGGGGCCAACGTCCTGACTTTC. As protein: CASSLVTGGANVLTF. Drawing the rest from reference TRBV7-9 and TRBJ2-6, the complete variable domain is DTGVSQNPRHKITKRGQNVTFRCDPISEHNRLYWYRQTLGQGPEFLTYFQNEAQLEKSRLLSDRFSAERPKGSFSTLEIQRTEQGDSAMYLCASSLVTGGANVLTFGAGSRLTVL.

The chain joins TRBV7-9 to TRBJ2-3; D perhaps matches TRBD2 (6 bases). The length of the CDR3 is 18 residues. Germline V gene lookup returns CDR1 SEHNR and CDR2 FQNEAQ (reference sequence). The V gene lost 2 bases and the J gene lost 4 bases, with 22 bases spanning the gap. The CDR3 nucleotides read TGTGCCAGCAGCTTACTGGGAGCGGGCAGGAGGGTGGCAGATACGCAGTATTTT. Encoded protein: CASSLLGAGRRVADTQYF.

The chain couples TRBV27 to TRBJ2-1; D gene ambiguous. The V gene lost 2 bases and the J gene lost 6 bases, with 8 bases spanning the gap. The length of the CDR3 is 13 residues. CDR1 MNHEY and CDR2 SMNVEV come from the germline V gene (reference sequence). CDR3 nucleotide sequence: TGTGCCAGCAGTTTAACTTCATCCAATGAGCAGTTCTTC. Translating it yields CASSLTSSNEQFF.

V usage is TRBV18 and J usage is TRBJ1-2, with 9 nucleotides matching TRBD1. Germline values: CDR1 KGHSH, CDR2 LQKENI. J was trimmed by 6 bases and V by 4 bases; bases with no gene match: 6. The CDR3 has 14 residues. In DNA form, the CDR3 reads TGTGCCAGCTCACGGGGACAGGGTTTGGATGGCTACACCTTC. It specifies CASSRGQGLDGYTF. The full variable domain, its missing parts supplied by reference TRBV18 and TRBJ1-2, is NAGVMQNPRHLVRRRGQEARLRCSPMKGHSHVYWYRQLPEEGLKFMVYLQKENIIDESGMPKERFSAEFPKEGPSILRIQQVVRGDSAAYFCASSRGQGLDGYTFGSGTRLTVV.

The rearrangement links TRBV5-4 to TRBJ1-2, with D maybe TRBD1 (5 bases). Per the germline V gene, CDR1 is SGHNT and CDR2 is YYREEE (reference sequence). The CDR3 covers 15 residues. Between the trimmed V and J ends, which lost 3 bases and 4 bases, there was a span of 16 bases. The CDR3 DNA reads TGTGCCAGCAGCTCTCTAGGTGGGGCGAGCTATGGCTACACCTTC. It yields the protein CASSSLGGASYGYTF.

The chain uses TRBV11-3 and TRBJ2-1; no definite D call. V was pared by 2 bases and J by 5 bases, with 16 bases between. Per germline, CDR1 SGHNT and CDR2 YENEEA. This CDR3 contains 16 residues. CDR3 protein: CASSLIRGNQNNEQFF. CDR3 sequence (DNA): TGTGCCAGCAGCTTAATTAGAGGAAATCAAAACAATGAGCAGTTCTTC.